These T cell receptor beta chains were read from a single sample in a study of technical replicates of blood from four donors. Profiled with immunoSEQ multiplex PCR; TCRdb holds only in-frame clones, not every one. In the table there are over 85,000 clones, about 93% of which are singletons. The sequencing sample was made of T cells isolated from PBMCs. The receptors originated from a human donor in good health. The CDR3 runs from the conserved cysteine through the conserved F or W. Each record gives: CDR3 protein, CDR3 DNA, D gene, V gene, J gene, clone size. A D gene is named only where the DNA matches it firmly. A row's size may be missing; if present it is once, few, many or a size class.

CASGRGGANEKLFF	TGTGCCAGCGGAAGAGGGGGGGCTAATGAAAAACTGTTTTTT	NA	TRBV4-2	TRBJ1-4	NA
CASSLAGRYYEQYF	TGTGCCAGCAGCTTAGCGGGCAGATACTACGAGCAGTACTTC	NA	TRBV7-2	TRBJ2-7	NA
CASSQSVSGDRLEIETYEQYF	TGTGCCAGCAGCCAATCCGTATCCGGGGACAGGCTTGAAATAGAGACCTACGAGCAGTACTTC	TRBD1	TRBV4-2	TRBJ2-7	NA
CASSSSQREQYF	TGTGCCAGCAGCTCCAGCCAGAGGGAGCAGTACTTC	NA	TRBV7-9	TRBJ2-7	NA
CASTLWTSGGAVETQYF	TGTGCCAGCACCCTATGGACTAGCGGGGGGGCCGTTGAGACCCAGTACTTC	TRBD2	TRBV2	TRBJ2-5	NA
CASSLGSLAGATDTQYF	TGTGCCAGCAGCTTAGGTAGCCTAGCGGGGGCCACAGATACGCAGTATTTT	TRBD2	TRBV7-8	TRBJ2-3	NA
CAWSVRGNQPQHF	TGTGCCTGGAGTGTGAGGGGCAATCAGCCCCAGCATTTT	NA	TRBV30	TRBJ1-5	once
CASSLTSGGTAGELFF	TGTGCCAGCAGCTTGACTAGCGGGGGTACGGCCGGGGAGCTGTTTTTT	TRBD2	TRBV7-9	TRBJ2-2	NA
CAISESPGEYGYTF	TGTGCCATCAGTGAGTCGCCAGGGGAATATGGCTACACCTTC	NA	TRBV10-3	TRBJ1-2	NA
CASSLIAGKLAGAGNEQFF	TGCGCCAGCAGCTTGATAGCCGGCAAACTAGCGGGAGCAGGTAATGAGCAGTTCTTC	TRBD2	TRBV5-1	TRBJ2-1	NA
CASSPSKGGSNQPQHF	TGTGCCAGCTCACCTTCGAAAGGGGGAAGCAATCAGCCCCAGCATTTT	NA	TRBV18	TRBJ1-5	NA
CASNLPPAGTYEQYF	TGTGCCAGCAACCTTCCCCCGGCAGGGACCTACGAGCAGTACTTC	NA	TRBV2	TRBJ2-7	NA
CASSLTGAGANVLTF	TGTGCCAGCAGTTTAACGGGAGCCGGGGCCAACGTCCTGACTTTC	NA	TRBV28	TRBJ2-6	NA
CASSLTELGNTIYF	TGCGCCAGCAGCTTGACCGAGCTTGGAAACACCATATATTTT	NA	TRBV5-1	TRBJ1-3	NA
CSVSPTGQGSSGYTF	TGCAGCGTCTCCCCCACGGGACAGGGGTCAAGCGGCTACACCTTC	TRBD1	TRBV29-1	TRBJ1-2	NA
CASSRGLVSYNEQFF	TGTGCCAGCAGCCGAGGACTAGTTTCCTACAATGAGCAGTTCTTC	TRBD2	TRBV11-2	TRBJ2-1	NA
CASSVSSGGISTDTQYF	TGTGCCAGCAGTGTTAGTAGCGGGGGGATAAGCACAGATACGCAGTATTTT	TRBD2	TRBV6-1	TRBJ2-3	NA
CASSPVDRNEQFF	TGTGCCAGCAGCCCCGTGGACAGAAATGAGCAGTTCTTC	NA	TRBV27	TRBJ2-1	NA
CASSYGTSVSSYEQYF	TGTGCCAGCAGTTACGGAACTAGCGTGAGCTCCTACGAGCAGTACTTC	TRBD2	TRBV6-6	TRBJ2-7	NA
CASSEVPGQSVGYTF	TGTGCCAGCAGCGAAGTACCGGGACAGTCCGTTGGCTACACCTTC	TRBD1	TRBV6-4	TRBJ1-2	NA
CASSKIAPLRFTGYTF	TGTGCCAGCAGCAAAATCGCGCCCCTCAGGTTCACCGGCTACACCTTC	NA	TRBV21-1	TRBJ1-2	once
CASSTIRDTYTDTQYF	TGTGCCAGTAGTACAATTCGGGACACATACACAGATACGCAGTATTTT	NA	TRBV19	TRBJ2-3	NA
CSAAEAGGSDTQYF	TGCAGCGCAGCCGAGGCGGGAGGGTCAGATACGCAGTATTTT	TRBD2	TRBV29-1	TRBJ2-3	NA
CASSPGNGVREQFF	TGTGCCAGCAGTCCGGGTAATGGAGTCCGTGAGCAGTTCTTC	NA	TRBV27	TRBJ2-1	NA
CASRDHAGQPQHF	TGTGCCAGTAGAGATCATGCGGGGCAGCCCCAGCATTTT	NA	TRBV19	TRBJ1-5	NA
CAISDSGSGPSYNEQFF	TGTGCCATCAGTGATTCGGGAAGCGGGCCTTCCTACAATGAGCAGTTCTTC	NA	TRBV10-3	TRBJ2-1	NA
CASSLMRARMNQPQHF	TGTGCCAGCAGTTTAATGAGGGCGCGGATGAATCAGCCCCAGCATTTT	NA	TRBV28	TRBJ1-5	NA
CASSDGQGYDTEAFF	TGCGCCAGCAGCGACGGACAGGGGTACGACACTGAAGCTTTCTTT	TRBD1	TRBV5-1	TRBJ1-1	NA
CASSLGQGVSPLHF	TGCGCCAGCAGCTTAGGACAGGGGGTTTCACCCCTCCACTTT	TRBD1	TRBV5-1	TRBJ1-6	NA
CASSPVFRGTGNLKKFDSNQPQHF	TGTGCCAGCTCACCAGTGTTTCGCGGGACAGGGAACCTAAAAAAATTTGATAGCAATCAGCCCCAGCATTTT	TRBD1	TRBV18	TRBJ1-5	NA
CATSRPDRGLGSQHF	TGTGCCACCAGCAGGCCTGACAGGGGCCTTGGCTCCCAGCATTTT	TRBD1	TRBV15	TRBJ1-5	NA
CASSLLEGSDEQFF	TGTGCCAGCAGCTTACTTGAGGGAAGCGATGAGCAGTTCTTC	NA	TRBV11-2	TRBJ2-1	NA
CASSPNPNRVQETQYF	TGCGCCAGCAGCCCCAACCCCAACAGGGTCCAAGAGACCCAGTACTTC	NA	TRBV4-1	TRBJ2-5	NA
CASSSSDRGPYEQYF	TGTGCCAGCAGCTCCTCAGACAGGGGACCTTACGAGCAGTACTTC	TRBD1	TRBV7-9	TRBJ2-7	NA
CASSVGHNTGELFF	TGTGCCAGCAGCGTTGGACACAACACCGGGGAGCTGTTTTTT	NA	TRBV9	TRBJ2-2	NA
CASSFTADSSNGYTF	TGTGCCAGCAGTTTCACAGCGGACAGCTCGAATGGCTACACCTTC	NA	TRBV6-5	TRBJ1-2	NA
CASSVGRGGTYEQYF	TGTGCCAGCAGCGTCGGAAGGGGAGGAACCTACGAGCAGTACTTC	NA	TRBV7-9	TRBJ2-7	NA
CASSLGVGYTF	TGTGCCAGCAGCCTCGGTGTCGGCTACACCTTC	NA	TRBV5-6	TRBJ1-2	NA
CASSEQERVDQPQHF	TGTGCCAGCAGTGAACAGGAGAGGGTTGATCAGCCCCAGCATTTT	NA	TRBV6-1	TRBJ1-5	NA
CASSLRAWGSPLHF	TGTGCCAGCAGCCTGAGGGCGTGGGGATCACCCCTCCACTTT	NA	TRBV5-6	TRBJ1-6	once
CASSSAGVSQGRYGYTF	TGCGCCAGCAGCTCGGCAGGGGTTTCTCAAGGGCGGTATGGCTACACCTTC	NA	TRBV5-1	TRBJ1-2	NA
CASSLTTGVIEQYF	TGTGCCAGCAGTCTCACGACAGGGGTGATCGAGCAGTACTTC	TRBD1	TRBV14	TRBJ2-7	NA
CASSLLSAGGGGYTF	TGTGCCAGCAGTTTACTATCCGCGGGGGGCGGGGGCTACACCTTC	NA	TRBV28	TRBJ1-2	NA
CASSEARQFYNEKLFF	TGTGCCAGCAGTGAAGCTCGACAGTTCTATAATGAAAAACTGTTTTTT	NA	TRBV2	TRBJ1-4	NA
CASSGGGIYYEQYF	TGTGCCAGCAGCGGTGGGGGGATCTACTATGAGCAGTACTTC	NA	TRBV14	TRBJ2-7	NA
CASSYPTRVSYNEQFF	TGTGCCAGCAGCTATCCGACACGAGTCTCCTACAATGAGCAGTTCTTC	NA	TRBV5-4	TRBJ2-1	NA
CASRDGTATTDTQYF	TGTGCCAGCAGGGACGGGACAGCTACTACAGATACGCAGTATTTT	TRBD1	TRBV6-6	TRBJ2-3	NA
CASSVAGADTQYF	TGTGCCAGCAGCGTTGCGGGTGCAGATACGCAGTATTTT	NA	TRBV5-4	TRBJ2-3	NA
CASSQVQGRGYNEQFF	TGCGCCAGCAGCCAAGTGCAGGGAAGGGGCTACAATGAGCAGTTCTTC	NA	TRBV4-1	TRBJ2-1	NA